The 27 T cell receptor beta chains below all came from one sample that was sequenced in a study of response to subunit inactivated influenza vaccine. MiXCR, applied by TCRdb to the RT-PCR reads, yields one record per CDR3 protein. The sample lists 450,000 to 600,000 distinct CDR3 sequences; around 7.7% were seen once. The sample was PBMCs from blood, taken around 25 months after vaccination. The receptor set was obtained from a man aged 50 to 69 who received an inactivated influenza vaccine.

This clonotype was counted only a few times. The genes are TRBV28 and TRBJ2-7, with TRBD2 as a possible D gene (6 bases). This CDR3 has 13 residues. V was shortened by 10 bases and J by 2 bases, with 15 bases between the two germline ends. CDR1 and CDR2 from the germline V gene are MDHEN and SYDVKM. The CDR3 protein is CATLLSGAYEQYF. The CDR3 DNA reads as TGTGCCACCCTACTGTCGGGGGCCTACGAGCAGTACTTC.

This clonotype appeared many times. The chain has TRBV5-1 and TRBJ1-6; TRBD1 aligns across 7 bases. Trimming took 1 base from V and 8 from J; bases not matched to a gene: 6. This CDR3 region has 15 residues. From germline, CDR1 is SGHRS and CDR2 YFSETQ. The CDR3 nucleotides read TGCGCCAGCAGCTTGAATTGGCAGGGGGATTCACCCCTCCACTTT. It translates to CASSLNWQGDSPLHF.

This clonotype has more than one count but fewer than ten. The chain uses TRBV28 and TRBJ2-7; 9 nucleotides agree with TRBD1. V shed 4 bases and J 0 bases; nucleotides not matched to a gene: 13. CDR3 size: 18 residues. Germline lookup yields CDR1 MDHEN and CDR2 SYDVKM. In DNA form, the CDR3 reads TGTGCCAGCAGTTCCCCCCCCGGGACAGGGTGGAGCTCCTACGAGCAGTACTTC. This encodes CASSSPPGTGWSSYEQYF.

About this clonotype itself: A much larger clone sits a single nucleotide away, making a read error possible. This chain links TRBV28 with TRBJ2-7, with TRBD1 as a possible D gene (6 bases). Germline V gives CDR1 MDHEN, CDR2 SYDVKM. This CDR3 is built from 14 residues. The CDR3 reads CAGSPGHLSYEQYF. The DNA for the CDR3 is TGTGCCGGCAGCCCGGGACACTTATCCTACGAGCAGTACTTC.

This clonotype has ten or more counts. V usage is TRBV4-3 and J usage is TRBJ1-4; D call uncertain. Germline V gene lookup returns CDR1 LGHNA and CDR2 YSLEER. This CDR3 is 17 amino acids long. V was clipped by 0 bases and J by 0 bases, with 11 bases between them. CDR3 coding DNA: TGCGCCAGCAGCCAAGATGGCCGAATTCCAACTAATGAAAAACTGTTTTTT. Amino acids: CASSQDGRIPTNEKLFF.

This clonotype was detected ten times or more. This chain links TRBV5-6 with TRBJ2-2, with a possible D match to TRBD1 (6 bases). Deletions cut 4 bases from V and 1 base from J, with 8 bases between. This CDR3 comprises 14 residues. Germline CDR1 is SGHDT and CDR2 is YYEEEE. DNA for the CDR3: TGTGCCAGCAGCCGGACAGAGAACACCGGGGAGCTGTTTTTT. It yields the protein CASSRTENTGELFF.

This clonotype was seen many times. J is TRBJ2-5 and V is TRBV7-9; D is ambiguous. The CDR3 loop spans 13 amino acids. CDR1 is SEHNR and CDR2 is FQNEAQ in the germline V gene (reference sequence). Trimming took 0 bases from V and 4 from J, leaving 6 bases between them. The CDR3 protein is CASSLALGETQYF. The CDR3 region has the DNA TGTGCCAGCAGCTTAGCGCTTGGAGAGACCCAGTACTTC.

The chain uses TRBV6-1 and TRBJ1-4, with D uncertain. Germline values: CDR1 MNHNS, CDR2 SASEGT. V was cut by 4 bases and J by 0 bases, with 9 bases left in between. This CDR3 contains 15 residues. The CDR3 spells CASSVTIATNEKLFF. In nucleotides, the CDR3 is TGTGCCAGCAGTGTTACCATTGCAACTAATGAAAAACTGTTTTTT.

This chain connects TRBV3-1 to TRBJ1-1; the D gene is possibly TRBD1 (5 bases). This CDR3 region has 16 residues. Germline CDR1 reads LGHDT; CDR2 reads YNNKEL (reference sequence). V was cut by 0 bases and J by 1 base, with 12 bases left in between. CDR3 protein: CASSQDRATANTEAFF. In nucleotides, the CDR3 is TGTGCCAGCAGCCAAGATAGAGCGACAGCGAACACTGAAGCTTTCTTT.

This clonotype came up a few times. The chain couples TRBV11-2 to TRBJ2-2; D is perhaps TRBD1 (5 bases). The germline V and J ends were trimmed by 0 bases and 6 bases, with 17 bases remaining between them. This CDR3 comprises 17 residues. Looked up from germline, CDR1 is SGHAT and CDR2 is FQNNGV. This chain's CDR3 is CASSLDGARLVAGELFF. Here the CDR3 DNA reads TGTGCCAGCAGCTTAGATGGGGCCCGACTCGTGGCCGGGGAGCTGTTTTTT.

At least ten counts were recorded for this clonotype. CDR3: CASSPGRGAYTGELFF. As DNA, the CDR3 is TGCGCCAGCAGCCCCGGGCGAGGGGCGTACACCGGGGAGCTGTTTTTT. The V gene is TRBV5-1, the J gene TRBJ2-2; D is perhaps TRBD1 or TRBD2 (5 bases each). CDR3 length equals 16 residues. V dropped 4 bases and J dropped 3 bases, with 16 bases sitting between them. Germline CDR1 SGHRS, CDR2 YFSETQ.

CDR3 in DNA: TGTGCCACCAGTGCTTGGGGGGGACAGGGGAACAATGAGCAGTTCTTC. It codes for CATSAWGGQGNNEQFF. The rearrangement joins TRBV24-1 to TRBJ2-1, with 10 bases aligning to TRBD1. The CDR3 contains 16 residues. Germline V gives CDR1 KGHDR, CDR2 SFDVKD. V lost 5 bases, J lost 5 bases, and 8 bases stayed unmatched.

The rearrangement uses TRBV7-8 and TRBJ2-1; TRBD1 is a possible D gene (6 bases). Germline V gives CDR1 SGHVS, CDR2 FQNEAQ. Trimming pared 5 bases from V and 4 bases from J, leaving 15 bases between. The CDR3 extends over 15 amino acids. CDR3 sequence (DNA): TGTGCCAGCAGCCACAAGGACAGAGGTTACAATGAGCAGTTCTTC. It translates to CASSHKDRGYNEQFF.

In its sample, this clonotype was seen once. Since a much larger clone is just one base distant, this may be a read error. The chain is built from TRBV5-1 and TRBJ1-5, with a weak D call TRBD1 (6 bases). With 4 bases removed from V and 4 bases from J, the gap between germline ends came to 12 bases. The CDR3 is 14 residues long. Germline lookup yields CDR1 SGHRS and CDR2 YFSETQ. This CDR3 is CASSPGTINQPQHF. The CDR3 DNA reads as TGCGCCAGCAGCCCTGGGACAATAAATCAGCCCCAGCATTTT.

V gene TRBV4-2 combines with J gene TRBJ2-7; 9 positions match TRBD2. The CDR3 covers 15 residues. Looked up from germline, CDR1 is LGHNA and CDR2 is YNFKEQ. The J segment lost 4 bases and the V segment lost 2 bases, leaving 6 bases of the junction unmatched. The CDR3 loop reads CASSQTGTSNYEQYF. The CDR3 bases are TGTGCCAGCAGCCAAACCGGGACTAGCAATTACGAGCAGTACTTC.

This clonotype was counted a few times. The chain recombines TRBV30 with TRBJ2-3; maybe TRBD2 (5 bases). CDR1 is GTSNPN and CDR2 is SVGIG in the germline V gene (reference sequence). The germline V and J ends were trimmed by 3 bases and 6 bases, with 13 bases remaining between them. The CDR3 totals 13 residues. The CDR3 coding sequence is TGTGCCTGGAGAGCACGGGGAGAGGATACGCAGTATTTT. Its translation is CAWRARGEDTQYF.

Ten or more counts support this clonotype. This chain's CDR3 is CASSSRDLSWGGYTF. The CDR3 bases are TGTGCCAGCAGCTCCCGGGACCTCTCTTGGGGTGGCTACACCTTC. The chain couples TRBV7-2 to TRBJ1-2; tentatively, D is TRBD1 (5 bases). Germline V gives CDR1 SGHTA, CDR2 FQGNSA. This CDR3 comprises 15 residues. The germline V and J ends were trimmed by 4 bases and 7 bases, with 19 bases remaining between them.

This clonotype turned up a few times. The rearrangement joins TRBV7-2 to TRBJ2-3; no reliable D call. With 2 bases removed from V and 5 bases from J, the gap between germline ends came to 11 bases. Per the germline V gene, CDR1 is SGHTA and CDR2 is FQGNSA. CDR3 size: 14 residues. CDR3 nucleotides: TGTGCCAGCAGCTTAACCCCTAGGAAAGATACGCAGTATTTT. Its translation is CASSLTPRKDTQYF.

This clonotype came up a few times. V and J are TRBV19 and TRBJ1-2; D gene unclear. The germline V gene has CDR1 LNHDA and CDR2 SQIVND (reference sequence). The V end was cut by 4 bases, the J end by 4 bases, with 16 bases between. CDR3 length equals 15 residues. The CDR3 loop is CASSTRRTLGYGYTF. CDR3 DNA sequence: TGTGCCAGTAGTACCCGACGGACGTTAGGCTATGGCTACACCTTC.

This clonotype was seen at least ten times. The chain couples TRBV2 to TRBJ2-7; TRBD2 matches at 10 bases. Germline values: CDR1 SNHLY, CDR2 FYNNEI. The V gene end was trimmed by 4 bases and the J gene end by 7 bases; junction bases not matched to a gene: 7. This CDR3 is built from 14 residues. This CDR3 reads CASSGGSGGREQYF. The CDR3 region has the DNA TGTGCCAGCAGTGGAGGTAGCGGGGGGCGGGAGCAGTACTTC.

This clonotype has just a few counts. The genes are TRBV20-1 and TRBJ2-1; TRBD2 is a possible D gene (5 bases). The CDR3 extends over 17 amino acids. Germline values: CDR1 DFQATT, CDR2 SNEGSKA (reference sequence). Trimming shortened V by 3 bases and J by 1 base, and 19 bases separated the two germline ends. CDR3 protein: CSASRDFARRSYNEQFF. The DNA for the CDR3 is TGCAGTGCTAGCCGGGATTTCGCGAGGAGGTCCTACAATGAGCAGTTCTTC.

This clonotype was found many times. The J gene is TRBJ2-7, the V gene TRBV28; D is uncertain. Trimming took 1 base from V and 3 from J, leaving 4 bases between them. There are 12 residues in the CDR3. Per germline, CDR1 MDHEN and CDR2 SYDVKM. CDR3 DNA sequence: TGTGCCAGCAGTTTATCCTACTACGAGCAGTACTTC. Translation gives CASSLSYYEQYF.

This clonotype was observed at least ten times. The gene calls are TRBV20-1 and TRBJ2-3; 7 nucleotides match TRBD2. Germline values: CDR1 DFQATT, CDR2 SNEGSKA (reference sequence). Trimming cost V 1 base and J 5 bases; bases outside gene matches: 12. The CDR3 has 16 residues. The DNA of the CDR3 is TGCAGTGCTAGAGGCCGTCCTAGCGGTAGTAGAGATACGCAGTATTTT. Translation: CSARGRPSGSRDTQYF.

This clonotype was found many times. This chain links TRBV5-1 with TRBJ2-3; D ambiguous. The germline V and J ends were trimmed by 0 bases and 0 bases, with 8 bases remaining between them. This CDR3 is built from 15 residues. Germline V lookup: CDR1 SGHRS, CDR2 YFSETQ. The CDR3 DNA reads TGCGCCAGCAGCTTGGCCATGGGGAGCACAGATACGCAGTATTTT. This translates into CASSLAMGSTDTQYF.

The CDR3 sequence is CASSRNPTGIGNTIYF. DNA for the CDR3: TGTGCCAGCAGCCGAAACCCAACAGGAATTGGAAACACCATATATTTT. The chain couples TRBV3-1 to TRBJ1-3; possibly TRBD1 for D (5 bases). The CDR3 sequence is 16 residues long. V was trimmed by 4 bases and J by 3 bases, leaving 16 bases between them. Germline V lookup: CDR1 LGHDT, CDR2 YNNKEL (reference sequence).

This clonotype was seen only a few times. This chain connects TRBV4-2 to TRBJ2-5; D ambiguous. Deletions cut 1 base from V and 1 base from J, with 10 bases between. The CDR3 totals 15 residues. The germline gives CDR1 LGHNA, CDR2 YNFKEQ. CDR3 nucleotide sequence: TGTGCCAGCAGCCAAGGATGGGAAATCCAAGAGACCCAGTACTTC. It specifies CASSQGWEIQETQYF.

This clonotype was seen only a few times. The V and J genes are TRBV18 and TRBJ2-3; the D call may be TRBD1 or TRBD2 (6 bases each). Trimming cost V 1 base and J 8 bases, with 7 bases left between them. CDR1 is KGHSH, CDR2 LQKENI, per germline. This CDR3 is 12 amino acids long. In DNA, the CDR3 is TGTGCCAGCTCACCACAGGGGGGTACGCAGTATTTT. This codes for CASSPQGGTQYF.